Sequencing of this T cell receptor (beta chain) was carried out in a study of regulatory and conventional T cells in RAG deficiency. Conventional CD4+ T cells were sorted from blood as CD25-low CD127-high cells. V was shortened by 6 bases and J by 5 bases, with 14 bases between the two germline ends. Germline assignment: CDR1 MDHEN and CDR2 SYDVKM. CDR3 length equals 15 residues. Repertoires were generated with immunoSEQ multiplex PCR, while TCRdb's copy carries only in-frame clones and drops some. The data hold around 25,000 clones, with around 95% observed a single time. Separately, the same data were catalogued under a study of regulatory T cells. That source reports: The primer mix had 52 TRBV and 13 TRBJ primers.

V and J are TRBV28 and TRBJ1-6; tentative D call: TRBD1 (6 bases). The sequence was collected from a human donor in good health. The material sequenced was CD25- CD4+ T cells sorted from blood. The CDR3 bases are TGTGCCAGCAGCCTAGGTCGGACAGATAATTCACCCCTCCACTTT. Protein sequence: CASSLGRTDNSPLHF.